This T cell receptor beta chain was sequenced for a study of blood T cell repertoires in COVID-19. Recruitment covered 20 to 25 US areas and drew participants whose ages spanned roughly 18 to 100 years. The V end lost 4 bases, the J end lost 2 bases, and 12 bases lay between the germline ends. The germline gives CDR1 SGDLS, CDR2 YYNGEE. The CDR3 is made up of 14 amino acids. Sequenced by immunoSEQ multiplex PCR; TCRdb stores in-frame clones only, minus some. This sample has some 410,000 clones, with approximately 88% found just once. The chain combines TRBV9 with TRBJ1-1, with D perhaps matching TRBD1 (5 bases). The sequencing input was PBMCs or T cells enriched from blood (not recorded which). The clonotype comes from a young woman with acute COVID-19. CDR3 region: CASSPGQPNTEAFF. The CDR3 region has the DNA TGTGCCAGCAGCCCTGGACAACCCAACACTGAAGCTTTCTTT.